This paragraph covers one T cell receptor (beta chain) sequence. The data originate from a study of T cell changes during pregnancy in multiple sclerosis. CDR1 is LGHNA, CDR2 YSLEER, per germline. The trim removed 1 base at V and 8 bases at J, leaving 6 bases unmatched. The CDR3 runs to 14 residues. Profiling relied on immunoSEQ multiplex PCR, and the TCRdb table lists in-frame clones only, not all of them. The sample lists some 100,000 clones; about 94% were seen once. The J gene is TRBJ1-2, the V gene TRBV4-3, with TRBD1 matching over 8 bases. The clonotype comes from a female donor with multiple sclerosis, enrolled in a pregnancy study. Sample: peripheral blood, taken before pregnancy. The CDR3 nucleotides read TGCGCCAGCAGCCAAGGACAGGGGAATGGCGGCTACACCTTC. Protein: CASSQGQGNGGYTF.